The clone carrying this T cell receptor beta chain was counted a few times. The antigen is not known. The primer mix had 60 Vbeta and 13 Jbeta primers. Method: immunoSEQ multiplex PCR; TCRdb's copy keeps in-frame clones and lacks some. The table has 150,000 to 180,000 clones, 74% seen once. These data belong to a study of cytomegalovirus exposure and HLA in healthy donors. The CDR3 contains 18 residues. CDR1 and CDR2 (germline): SGDLS, YYNGEE. V trimming: 3 bases; J trimming: 3 bases; junction bases outside the gene matches: 13. The study's findings and limits: Immune exposure information comprised only CMV serostatus. The productive fraction for most TCR beta V segments was about 90% or about 30% in an earlier analysis.

The TCR was taken from a man aged 25 to 40 in good health and CMV-seronegative. V and J are TRBV9 and TRBJ2-7; 12 bases map to TRBD2. What was sequenced was PBMCs. The CDR3: CASSGASGGAVVGYEQYF. In DNA, the CDR3 is TGTGCCAGCAGCGGAGCTAGCGGGGGGGCCGTAGTTGGCTACGAGCAGTACTTC. Full variable domain (missing parts from reference TRBV9 and TRBJ2-7): DSGVTQTPKHLITATGQRVTLRCSPRSGDLSVYWYQQSLDQGLQFLIQYYNGEERAKGNILERFSAQQFPDLHSELNLSSLELGDSALYFCASSGASGGAVVGYEQYFGPGTRLTVT.